A single sample is the source of the 20 T cell receptor beta chains below, sequenced in a study of cytomegalovirus exposure and HLA in healthy donors. PCR primers comprised 60 Vbeta and 13 Jbeta primers. Sequencing was performed with immunoSEQ multiplex PCR; in TCRdb, only in-frame clones are kept and a portion is missing. The sample totals 190,000 or so clones. Material: PBMCs. The receptors come from a boy between 5 and 17 years old in good health and CMV-seronegative.

In the case of this clone: The sample contains more than one DNA sequence encoding this CDR3. CDR3 nucleotide sequence: TGTGCTAGTGGTTTGATCCTACAGGGGACATTGATTTCGGCCAAAAACATTCAGTACTTC. This translates into CASGLILQGTLISAKNIQYF. The chain couples TRBV12-5 to TRBJ2-4; 7 bases fit TRBD1. CDR1 and CDR2 (germline): LGHNT, FRNRAP. The CDR3 runs 20 residues. Germline trimming cut 2 bases from V and 1 base from J; bases unmatched to any gene: 17. Variable domain in full (rest from reference TRBV12-5 and TRBJ2-4): DARVTQTPRHKVTEMGQEVTMRCQPILGHNTVFWYRQTMMQGLELLAYFRNRAPLDDSGMPKDRFSAEMPDATLATLKIQPSEPRDSAVYFCASGLILQGTLISAKNIQYFGAGTRLSVL.

This chain joins TRBV5-1 and TRBJ1-1; D may be TRBD1 (6 bases). Germline V gene data show CDR1 as SGHRS and CDR2 as YFSETQ. The V and J ends lost 1 base and 6 bases respectively, with 19 bases between them. CDR3 length: 16 amino acids. The CDR3 DNA reads as TGCGCCAGCAGCTTGCGACAGGTCAACATAGTCGCTGAAGCTTTCTTT. Amino acids: CASSLRQVNIVAEAFF.

V is TRBV28 and J is TRBJ1-3; D remains ambiguous. CDR3 length: 17 residues. Between the trimmed V and J ends, which lost 1 base and 1 base, there was a span of 14 bases. Germline V gene sequence: CDR1 MDHEN, CDR2 SYDVKM. The CDR3 reads CASSLSGYHRSGNTIYF. Here the CDR3 DNA reads TGTGCCAGCAGTTTATCAGGATACCACCGGTCTGGAAACACCATATATTTT.

CDR3 residues: CASSFPDREGEAFF. As DNA, the CDR3 is TGTGCCAGCAGCTTTCCGGACAGGGAAGGTGAAGCTTTCTTT. The genes are TRBV5-5 and TRBJ1-1, with 8 bases fitting TRBD1. This CDR3 has 14 amino acids. V shed 2 bases, J shed 7 bases, and the junction held 7 bases outside the gene matches. Germline assignment: CDR1 SGHKS and CDR2 YYEKEE (reference sequence).

The chain links TRBV7-9 to TRBJ1-1; tentatively, D is TRBD1 (5 bases). The CDR3 runs to 14 residues. Trimming stripped 1 base from V and 6 bases from J, with 12 bases between. The germline gives CDR1 SEHNR, CDR2 FQNEAQ (reference sequence). The CDR3: CASSLGFTGAEAFF. CDR3 nucleotides: TGTGCCAGCAGCTTAGGTTTTACGGGGGCTGAAGCTTTCTTT.

V is TRBV9 and J is TRBJ1-4; no clear D gene. The CDR3 contains 14 residues. The germline V gene encodes CDR1 SGDLS and CDR2 YYNGEE. V was shortened by 4 bases and J by 4 bases, with 11 bases between the two germline ends. The CDR3 region is CASSLASYNEKLFF. CDR3 coding DNA: TGTGCCAGCAGCCTTGCTAGTTATAATGAAAAACTGTTTTTT.

The chain is built from TRBV4-3 and TRBJ2-7, with D tentatively TRBD2 (7 bases). The V gene lost 0 bases and the J gene lost 3 bases, with 15 bases spanning the gap. CDR1 and CDR2 from the germline V gene are LGHNA and YSLEER. The CDR3 runs 16 residues. This CDR3 is CASSQELGGLYYEQYF. CDR3 DNA: TGCGCCAGCAGCCAAGAATTGGGGGGGCTTTACTACGAGCAGTACTTC.

This sequence joins TRBV11-2 and TRBJ2-7; TRBD1 is a possible D gene (6 bases). This CDR3 is built from 12 residues. The V end was cut by 3 bases, the J end by 6 bases, with 9 bases between. Per the germline V gene, CDR1 is SGHAT and CDR2 is FQNNGV. The DNA for the CDR3 is TGTGCCAGCAGCTTCGGACAGCCCGAGCAGTACTTC. It specifies CASSFGQPEQYF.

The V gene is TRBV11-1, the J gene TRBJ2-5; a weak D match, TRBD1 (5 bases). V was trimmed by 3 bases and J by 11 bases, leaving 16 bases between them. This CDR3 has 13 residues. Germline values: CDR1 SGHAT, CDR2 FQDESV (reference sequence). The chain's CDR3 is CASSFRGTVQQYF. The CDR3 DNA sequence: TGTGCCAGCAGCTTTAGGGGAACCGTCCAGCAGTACTTC.

The chain links TRBV4-1 to TRBJ2-7; tentatively, D is TRBD1 (5 bases). The germline CDR1 and CDR2 sequences are MGHRA and YSYEKL. The CDR3 totals 12 residues. V lost 0 bases and J 6 bases, leaving 6 bases between the germline ends. The CDR3 is CASSQDRVEQYF. Written as DNA, the CDR3 is TGCGCCAGCAGCCAAGACAGGGTCGAGCAGTACTTC.

In DNA, the CDR3 is TGTGCCAGCAGTTTTGCCGGGGGAAACACTGAAGCTTTCTTT. Encoded protein: CASSFAGGNTEAFF. This chain joins TRBV27 and TRBJ1-1; tentatively, D is TRBD1 (5 bases). With 3 bases removed from V and 2 bases from J, the gap between germline ends came to 10 bases. CDR1 is MNHEY and CDR2 is SMNVEV in the germline V gene (reference sequence). This CDR3 spans 14 amino acids.

The chain recombines TRBV19 with TRBJ2-1; 8 nucleotides align to TRBD1. Trimming removed 8 bases from V and 5 bases from J; junction bases left unmatched: 14. The V gene's germline CDR1 is LNHDA and CDR2 SQIVND (reference sequence). This CDR3 has 16 residues. In DNA form, the CDR3 reads TGTGCCAGTGCTAACTCCGTAGGACAGGGTAACAATGAGCAGTTCTTC. It codes for CASANSVGQGNNEQFF.

The chain uses TRBV5-4 and TRBJ1-3, with 9 nucleotides matching TRBD1. The CDR3 is 15 residues long. The germline V gene encodes CDR1 SGHNT and CDR2 YYREEE (reference sequence). The J segment lost 2 bases and the V segment lost 4 bases, leaving 4 bases of the junction unmatched. CDR3 nucleotides: TGTGCCAGCAGCCTGGGACAGGGACCTGGAAACACCATATATTTT. Translating gives CASSLGQGPGNTIYF.

The V call is TRBV4-3, the J call TRBJ1-5; D is unresolved. This CDR3 comprises 15 residues. The V end was cut by 1 base, the J end by 5 bases, with 12 bases between. Germline CDR1 LGHNA, CDR2 YSLEER. The CDR3 coding sequence is TGCGCCAGCAGCCAAGGTTTTGAGGCAGATCAGCCCCAGCATTTT. This encodes CASSQGFEADQPQHF.

This chain uses TRBV6-6 with TRBJ1-1, with D unresolved. The CDR3 is 9 amino acids. V was shortened by 10 bases and J by 4 bases, with 4 bases between the two germline ends. The V gene's germline CDR1 is MNHNY and CDR2 SVGAGI (reference sequence). CDR3 protein: CAIVTEAFF. In DNA form, the CDR3 reads TGTGCCATCGTCACTGAAGCTTTCTTT.

The chain joins TRBV6-5 to TRBJ2-1, with a possible D match to TRBD1 (5 bases). This CDR3 has 15 residues. Deletions cut 3 bases from V and 0 bases from J, with 9 bases between. The germline V gene encodes CDR1 MNHEY and CDR2 SVGAGI. The CDR3: CASSYSGASYNEQFF. The DNA for the CDR3 is TGTGCCAGCAGTTATAGTGGGGCCTCCTACAATGAGCAGTTCTTC.

The V call is TRBV5-1, the J call TRBJ2-2; TRBD2 is a possible D gene (6 bases). Germline V CDR1 and CDR2: SGHRS, YFSETQ. This CDR3 is 13 amino acids long. V shed 3 bases and J shed 6 bases, with 9 bases lying between them. This CDR3 reads CASSSGVAGELFF. The CDR3 DNA follows: TGCGCCAGCAGCTCGGGGGTGGCCGGGGAGCTGTTTTTT. The variable domain in full, completed from reference TRBV5-1 and TRBJ2-2, reads KAGVTQTPRYLIKTRGQQVTLSCSPISGHRSVSWYQQTPGQGLQFLFEYFSETQRNKGNFPGRFSGRQFSNSRSEMNVSTLELGDSALYLCASSSGVAGELFFGEGSRLTVL.

This sequence joins TRBV6-5 and TRBJ2-5; D may be TRBD1 (5 bases). Trimming took off 8 bases at V and 1 base at J, with 14 bases between the two ends. Germline V gene sequence: CDR1 MNHEY, CDR2 SVGAGI. The CDR3 contains 14 residues. CDR3 region: CASADRRFQETQYF. The CDR3, as DNA: TGTGCCAGCGCAGACAGACGGTTCCAAGAGACCCAGTACTTC.

This chain uses TRBV4-2 with TRBJ2-1; D is perhaps TRBD2 (7 bases). CDR1 is LGHNA and CDR2 is YNFKEQ in the germline V gene. V was clipped by 4 bases and J by 7 bases, with 17 bases between them. The CDR3 covers 15 residues. In nucleotides, the CDR3 is TGTGCCAGCAGCCCCTCGGCGGGGGCTGTTAATGAGCAGTTCTTC. Translation: CASSPSAGAVNEQFF.

V gene TRBV28 combines with J gene TRBJ2-7; 8 nucleotides align to TRBD2. The CDR3 is 15 residues long. Looked up from germline, CDR1 is MDHEN and CDR2 is SYDVKM. The V segment lost 5 bases and the J segment 4 bases; nucleotides outside the gene matches: 10. The CDR3 loop reads CASSAETSVPYEQYF. In DNA form, the CDR3 reads TGTGCCAGCAGTGCTGAGACTAGCGTCCCATACGAGCAGTACTTC.